The 15 T cell receptor beta chains given below trace back to one sample, sequenced in a study of PD-L1 blockade in urothelial cancer. Time point here: pretreatment peripheral blood. Libraries were prepared by immunoSEQ multiplex PCR; TCRdb keeps only in-frame clonotypes and omits some of them. The sample records nearly 45,000 clones, roughly 84% being singletons. This material consisted of PBMCs, taken around atezolizumab (anti-PD-L1) treatment. Every receptor here comes from a donor aged 40 or over with urothelial cancer.

This rearrangement joins TRBV29-1 to TRBJ2-4; TRBD1 matches 10 bases. The V gene end was trimmed by 5 bases and the J gene end by 8 bases; junction bases not matched to a gene: 3. Germline loops: CDR1 SQVTM, CDR2 ANQGSEA. The length of the CDR3 is 12 residues. The CDR3 DNA reads as TGCAGCGTTACGGACAGGGGGGACATTCAGTACTTC. The encoded protein is CSVTDRGDIQYF.

The chain is built from TRBV9 and TRBJ2-3; TRBD2 aligns across 10 bases. Germline V gene data show CDR1 as SGDLS and CDR2 as YYNGEE. Trimming cost V 4 bases and J 4 bases; bases outside gene matches: 15. CDR3 size: 18 residues. The chain's CDR3 is CASSTGGSGRAFSDTQYF. DNA of the CDR3: TGTGCCAGCAGCACAGGGGGGAGCGGGAGGGCTTTCTCAGATACGCAGTATTTT.

V and J are TRBV7-3 and TRBJ2-7; 9 bases agree with TRBD2. Germline CDR1 is SGHTA and CDR2 is FQGTGA. The length of the CDR3 is 13 residues. The V and J ends lost 2 bases and 7 bases, in that order; junction bases with no gene match: 3. CDR3 in amino acids: CASSLDLAGEQYF. Written as DNA, the CDR3 is TGTGCCAGCAGCTTAGACCTAGCGGGGGAGCAGTACTTC.

This clone was found a few times. This sequence joins TRBV27 and TRBJ1-1, with no clear D. The germline V and J ends were trimmed by 0 bases and 5 bases, with 7 bases remaining between them. Germline lookup yields CDR1 MNHEY and CDR2 SMNVEV (reference sequence). CDR3 length equals 13 residues. CDR3 residues: CASSLSGITEAFF. CDR3 nucleotides: TGTGCCAGCAGTTTATCCGGGATTACTGAAGCTTTCTTT.

This chain uses TRBV5-1 with TRBJ2-4, with 8 bases aligning to TRBD2. The CDR3 contains 17 residues. Trimming took 1 base from V and 1 from J; bases not matched to a gene: 7. Per germline, CDR1 SGHRS and CDR2 YFSETQ. This CDR3 is CASSLYGGDGAKNIQYF. The CDR3 region has the DNA TGCGCCAGCAGCTTGTACGGGGGGGATGGGGCCAAAAACATTCAGTACTTC.

The V and J genes are TRBV10-3 and TRBJ2-5; 16 bases are a match to TRBD2. Germline CDR1 ENHRY, CDR2 SYGVKD. This CDR3 spans 16 amino acids. Germline trimming cut 4 bases from V and 4 bases from J; bases unmatched to any gene: 3. CDR3 loop: CAISGGTSGRGETQYF. CDR3 nucleotide sequence: TGTGCCATCAGTGGGGGGACTAGCGGGAGGGGAGAGACCCAGTACTTC.

This sequence joins TRBV7-2 and TRBJ1-5; TRBD1 matches at 9 bases. Per the germline V gene, CDR1 is SGHTA and CDR2 is FQGNSA. Trimming took 1 base from V and 2 from J; bases not matched to a gene: 9. CDR3 length: 18 residues. The chain's CDR3 is CASSLVGTGRGGNQPQHF. CDR3 nucleotides: TGTGCCAGCAGCTTAGTGGGGACAGGGCGCGGGGGCAATCAGCCCCAGCATTTT.

This chain joins TRBV11-2 and TRBJ2-5; 9 nucleotides align to TRBD2. Germline-derived CDR1 and CDR2 are SGHAT and FQNNGV. V lost 1 base, J lost 5 bases, and 11 bases stayed unmatched. This CDR3 has 17 residues. Here the CDR3 reads CASSLGVSGGSRETQYF. The CDR3 coding sequence is TGTGCCAGCAGCTTAGGGGTGAGCGGGGGGAGCCGGGAGACCCAGTACTTC.

The CDR3 bases are TGTGCCAGCAAGACAGGGGATCAGCCCCAGCATTTT. Amino acid sequence: CASKTGDQPQHF. V is TRBV6-6 and J is TRBJ1-5; 8 nucleotides line up with TRBD1. Germline loops: CDR1 MNHNY, CDR2 SVGAGI (reference sequence). The CDR3 is 12 amino acids. With V trimmed by 7 bases and J by 5 bases, 1 base remained unmatched.

J is TRBJ2-7 and V is TRBV5-4; TRBD2 matches 8 bases. V lost 3 bases to trimming and J lost 2 bases; unmatched junction nucleotides: 7. Per the germline V gene, CDR1 is SGHNT and CDR2 is YYREEE (reference sequence). The CDR3 is 15 amino acids. The CDR3 sequence: CASSSPGGPTYEQYF. CDR3 in DNA: TGTGCCAGCAGCTCTCCGGGAGGGCCCACCTACGAGCAGTACTTC.

This clone was seen once. The rearrangement uses TRBV4-1 and TRBJ2-5; the match to TRBD2 covers 8 bases. V lost 2 bases, J lost 4 bases, and 0 bases stayed unmatched. The CDR3 has 13 amino acids. The germline gives CDR1 MGHRA, CDR2 YSYEKL. For the CDR3, the DNA is TGCGCCAGCAGCCAACTAGCGGGAGAGACCCAGTACTTC. This sequence encodes CASSQLAGETQYF.

This chain uses TRBV5-6 with TRBJ1-2, with a tentative D call TRBD1 (6 bases). Per the germline V gene, CDR1 is SGHDT and CDR2 is YYEEEE. V lost 6 bases, J lost 2 bases, and 14 bases lay in between. The CDR3 has 14 amino acids. DNA of the CDR3: TGTGCCAGCACCCCGGGGGGCCAAAACTATGGCTACACCTTC. Translation gives CASTPGGQNYGYTF.

This chain uses TRBV7-2 with TRBJ2-7, with D possibly being TRBD2 (5 bases). V was pared by 0 bases and J by 4 bases, with 16 bases between. From germline, CDR1 is SGHTA and CDR2 FQGNSA. The length of the CDR3 is 16 residues. For the CDR3, the DNA is TGTGCCAGCAGCTTAGCGCCTGCGGCGGGTGGGTACGAGCAGTACTTC. This gives the protein CASSLAPAAGGYEQYF.

The rearrangement joins TRBV9 to TRBJ2-1, with 11 bases identical to TRBD2. Germline CDR1 SGDLS, CDR2 YYNGEE. The CDR3 has 17 residues. Germline trimming cut 4 bases from V and 6 bases from J; bases unmatched to any gene: 12. The CDR3 sequence is CASSPFTSGSLSNEQFF. CDR3 DNA: TGTGCCAGCAGCCCTTTTACTAGCGGGAGCTTGAGCAATGAGCAGTTCTTC.

This chain joins TRBV19 and TRBJ2-3; no definite D call. Germline V gene data show CDR1 as LNHDA and CDR2 as SQIVND (reference sequence). The CDR3 loop spans 13 amino acids. The V end lost 1 base, the J end lost 1 base, and 3 bases lay between the germline ends. The chain's CDR3 is CASSIAGTDTQYF. The CDR3 nucleotides are TGTGCCAGTAGTATAGCGGGCACAGATACGCAGTATTTT.